This paragraph reports one T cell receptor (beta chain). As for time point: baseline pretreatment blood. Noted treatment: 15 Gy SBRT to primary tumor, nephrectomy 4 weeks later. The data originate from a study of radiation and T cells in renal cell carcinoma. Measured with immunoSEQ multiplex PCR; TCRdb has only the in-frame clones, and not every one. The sample lists 70,000 to 95,000 clones; roughly four fifths were seen once. The starting material was blood, obtained from a patient whose treatment included radiotherapy and nephrectomy. This sequence was found in a man between 60 and 75 years old with renal cell carcinoma.

The chain's CDR3 is CAIRGLPNNEQFF. CDR3 DNA: TGTGCCATCCGGGGACTCCCTAACAATGAGCAGTTCTTC. The V call is TRBV10-3, the J call TRBJ2-1, with D possibly matching TRBD2 (6 bases). Germline values: CDR1 ENHRY, CDR2 SYGVKD. Trimming took off 8 bases at V and 5 bases at J, with 13 bases between the two ends. The CDR3 runs to 13 residues.